This T cell receptor (beta chain) was observed in a study of blood T cell repertoires in COVID-19. Overall study context: Whether acute or convalescent, the COVID-19 samples came from the United States, Italy and Spain.

There are 13 residues in the CDR3. Per germline, CDR1 SQVTM and CDR2 ANQGSEA. The germline V and J ends were trimmed by 5 bases and 4 bases, with 11 bases remaining between them. TCRdb keeps only in-frame clones here, not all; method: immunoSEQ multiplex PCR. The profile shows approximately 440,000 clones, about 85% of them singletons. This clone came up a few times. This sequence originates from a woman between 18 and 29 years old who had recovered from COVID-19. The chain carries TRBV29-1 and TRBJ1-4, with a tentative D call TRBD1 (5 bases). Sequenced input: PBMCs or T cells enriched from blood (not recorded which). The CDR3 nucleotides read TGCAGCGTTATGACAGCTCTTAATGAAAAACTGTTTTTT. Protein sequence: CSVMTALNEKLFF.